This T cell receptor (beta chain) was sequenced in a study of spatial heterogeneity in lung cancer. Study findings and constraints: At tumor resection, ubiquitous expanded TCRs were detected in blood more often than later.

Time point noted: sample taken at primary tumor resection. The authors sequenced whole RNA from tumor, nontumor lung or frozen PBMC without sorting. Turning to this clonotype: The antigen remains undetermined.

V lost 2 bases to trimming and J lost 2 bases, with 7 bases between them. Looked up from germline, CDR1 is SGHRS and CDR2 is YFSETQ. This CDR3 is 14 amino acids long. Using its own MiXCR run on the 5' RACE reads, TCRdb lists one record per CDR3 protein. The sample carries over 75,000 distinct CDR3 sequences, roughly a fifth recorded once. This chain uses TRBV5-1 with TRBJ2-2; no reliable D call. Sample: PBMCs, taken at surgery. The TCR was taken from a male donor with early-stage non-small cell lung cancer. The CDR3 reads CASSFNTNTGELFF. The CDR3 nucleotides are TGCGCCAGCAGCTTCAACACCAACACCGGGGAGCTGTTTTTT. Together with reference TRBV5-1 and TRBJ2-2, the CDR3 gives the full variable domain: KAGVTQTPRYLIKTRGQQVTLSCSPISGHRSVSWYQQTPGQGLQFLFEYFSETQRNKGNFPGRFSGRQFSNSRSEMNVSTLELGDSALYLCASSFNTNTGELFFGEGSRLTVL.